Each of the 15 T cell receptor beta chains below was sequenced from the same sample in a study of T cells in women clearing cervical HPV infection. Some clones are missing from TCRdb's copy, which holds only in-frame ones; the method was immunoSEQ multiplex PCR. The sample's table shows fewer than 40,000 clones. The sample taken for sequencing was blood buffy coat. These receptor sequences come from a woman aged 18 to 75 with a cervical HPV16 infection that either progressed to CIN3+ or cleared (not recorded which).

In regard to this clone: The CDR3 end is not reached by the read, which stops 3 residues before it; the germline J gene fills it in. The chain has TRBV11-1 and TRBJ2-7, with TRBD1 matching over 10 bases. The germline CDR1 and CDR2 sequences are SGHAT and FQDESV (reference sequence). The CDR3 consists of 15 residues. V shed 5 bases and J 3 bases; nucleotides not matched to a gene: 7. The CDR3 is CASSLHRDRGYEQYF. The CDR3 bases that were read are TGTGCCAGCAGCCTACACCGGGACAGGGGCTACGAG.

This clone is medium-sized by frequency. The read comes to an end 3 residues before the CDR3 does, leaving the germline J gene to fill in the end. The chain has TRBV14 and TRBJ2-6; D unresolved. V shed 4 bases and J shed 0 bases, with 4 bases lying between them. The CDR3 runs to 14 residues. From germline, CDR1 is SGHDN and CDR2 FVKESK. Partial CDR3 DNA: TGTGCCAGCAGCCCCTACTCTGGGGCCAACGTC. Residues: CASSPYSGANV. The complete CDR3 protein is CASSPYSGANVLTF.

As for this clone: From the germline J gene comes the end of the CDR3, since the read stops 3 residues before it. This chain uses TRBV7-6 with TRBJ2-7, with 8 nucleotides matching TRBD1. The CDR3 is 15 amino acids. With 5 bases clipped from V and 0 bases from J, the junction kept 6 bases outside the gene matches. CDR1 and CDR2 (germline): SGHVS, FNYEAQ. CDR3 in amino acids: CASSLTGTGSYEQYF. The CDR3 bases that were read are TGTGCCAGCAGCCTGACCGGGACAGGCTCCTACGAG.

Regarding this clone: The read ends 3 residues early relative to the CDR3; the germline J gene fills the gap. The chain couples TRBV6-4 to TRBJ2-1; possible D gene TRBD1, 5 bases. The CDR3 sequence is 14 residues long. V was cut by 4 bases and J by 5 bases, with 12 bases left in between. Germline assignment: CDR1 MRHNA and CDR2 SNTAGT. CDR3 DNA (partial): TGTGCCAGCAGTGCGCAGGGTGCGGACAATGAG. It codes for CASSAQGADNE. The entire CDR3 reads CASSAQGADNEQFF.

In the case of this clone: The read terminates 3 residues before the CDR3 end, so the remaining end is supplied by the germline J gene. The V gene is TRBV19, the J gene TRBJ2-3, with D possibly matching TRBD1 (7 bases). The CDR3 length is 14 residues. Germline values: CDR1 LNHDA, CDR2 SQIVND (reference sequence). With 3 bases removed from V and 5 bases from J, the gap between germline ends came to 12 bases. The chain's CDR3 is CASSIQGGGDTQYF. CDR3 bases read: TGTGCCAGTAGTATTCAGGGGGGAGGAGATACG. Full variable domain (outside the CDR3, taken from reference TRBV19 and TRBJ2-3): DGGITQSPKYLFRKEGQNVTLSCEQNLNHDAMYWYRQDPGQGLRLIYYSQIVNDFQKGDIAEGYSVSREKKESFPLTVTSAQKNPTAFYLCASSIQGGGDTQYFGPGTRLTVL.

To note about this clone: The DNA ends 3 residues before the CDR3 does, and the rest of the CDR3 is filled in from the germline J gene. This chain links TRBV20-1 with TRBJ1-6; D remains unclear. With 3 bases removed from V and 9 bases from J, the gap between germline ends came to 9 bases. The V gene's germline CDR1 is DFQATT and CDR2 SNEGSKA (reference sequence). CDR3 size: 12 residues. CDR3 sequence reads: CSASPRGSPLHF. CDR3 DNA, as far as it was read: TGCAGTGCTAGTCCCCGGGGTTCACCC.

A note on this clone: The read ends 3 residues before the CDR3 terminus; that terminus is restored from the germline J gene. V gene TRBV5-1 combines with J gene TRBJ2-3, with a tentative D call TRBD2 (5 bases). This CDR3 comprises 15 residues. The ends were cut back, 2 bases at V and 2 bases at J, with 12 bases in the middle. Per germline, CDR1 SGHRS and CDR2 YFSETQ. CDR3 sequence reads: CASSFSVVNTDTQYF. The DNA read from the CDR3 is TGCGCCAGCAGCTTTAGCGTAGTAAACACAGATACG.

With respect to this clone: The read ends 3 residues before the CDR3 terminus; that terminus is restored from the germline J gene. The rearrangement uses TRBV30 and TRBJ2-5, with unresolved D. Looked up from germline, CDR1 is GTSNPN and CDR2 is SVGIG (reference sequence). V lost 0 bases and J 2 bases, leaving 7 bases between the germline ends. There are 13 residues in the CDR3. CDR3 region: CAWSVGLQETQYF. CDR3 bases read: TGTGCCTGGAGTGTAGGGTTACAAGAGACC.

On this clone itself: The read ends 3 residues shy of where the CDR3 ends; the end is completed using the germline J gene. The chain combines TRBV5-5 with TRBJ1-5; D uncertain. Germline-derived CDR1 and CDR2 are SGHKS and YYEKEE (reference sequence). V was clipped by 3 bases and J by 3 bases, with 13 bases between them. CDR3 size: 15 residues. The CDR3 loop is CASSWVYTNNQPQHF. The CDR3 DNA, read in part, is TGTGCCAGCAGCTGGGTCTATACTAACAATCAGCCC.

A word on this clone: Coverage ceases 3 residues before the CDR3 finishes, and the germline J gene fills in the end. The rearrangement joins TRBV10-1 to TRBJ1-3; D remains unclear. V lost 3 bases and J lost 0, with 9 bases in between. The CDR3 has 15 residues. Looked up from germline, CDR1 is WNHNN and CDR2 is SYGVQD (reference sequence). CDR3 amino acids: CASSEGGSSGNTIYF. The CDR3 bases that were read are TGCGCCAGCAGTGAAGGCGGCAGCTCTGGAAACACC.

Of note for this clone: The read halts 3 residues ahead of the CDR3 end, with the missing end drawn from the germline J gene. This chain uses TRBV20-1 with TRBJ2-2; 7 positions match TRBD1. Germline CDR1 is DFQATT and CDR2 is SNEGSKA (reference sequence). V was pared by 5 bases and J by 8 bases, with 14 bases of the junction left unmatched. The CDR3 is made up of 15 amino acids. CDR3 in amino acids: CSARWTGAGAGELFF. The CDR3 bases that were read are TGCAGTGCTCGCTGGACAGGCGCGGGCGCGGGGGAG.

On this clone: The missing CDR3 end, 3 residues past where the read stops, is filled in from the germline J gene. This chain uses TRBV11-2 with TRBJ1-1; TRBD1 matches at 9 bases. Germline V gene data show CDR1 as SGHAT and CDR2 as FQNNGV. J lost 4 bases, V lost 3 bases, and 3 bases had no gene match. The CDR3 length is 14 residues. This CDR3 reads CASSLGQGSTEAFF. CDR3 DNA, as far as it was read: TGTGCCAGCAGCTTGGGACAGGGAAGCACTGAA.

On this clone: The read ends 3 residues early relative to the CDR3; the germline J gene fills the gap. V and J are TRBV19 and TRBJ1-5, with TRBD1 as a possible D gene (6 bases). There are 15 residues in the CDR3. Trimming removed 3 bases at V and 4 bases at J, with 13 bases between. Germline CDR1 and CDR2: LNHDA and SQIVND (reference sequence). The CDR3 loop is CASSIGQGLNQPQHF. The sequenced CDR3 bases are TGTGCCAGTAGTATTGGTCAGGGGCTTAATCAGCCC.

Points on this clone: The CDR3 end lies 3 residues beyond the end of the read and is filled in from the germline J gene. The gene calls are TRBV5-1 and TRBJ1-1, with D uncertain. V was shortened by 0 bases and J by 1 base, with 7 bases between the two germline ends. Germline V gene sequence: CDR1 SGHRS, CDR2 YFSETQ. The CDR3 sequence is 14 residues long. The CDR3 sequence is CASSLGSGNTEAFF. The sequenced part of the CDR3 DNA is TGCGCCAGCAGCTTGGGATCGGGGAACACTGAA.

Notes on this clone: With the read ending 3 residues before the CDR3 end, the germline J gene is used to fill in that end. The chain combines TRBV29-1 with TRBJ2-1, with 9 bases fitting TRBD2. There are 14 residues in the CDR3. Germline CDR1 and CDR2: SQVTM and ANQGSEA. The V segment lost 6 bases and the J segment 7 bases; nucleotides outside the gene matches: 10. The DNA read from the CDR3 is TGCAGCGTGAGGGCGGGGGGGCCTGCGAATGAG. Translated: CSVRAGGPANE. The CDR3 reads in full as CSVRAGGPANEQFF.